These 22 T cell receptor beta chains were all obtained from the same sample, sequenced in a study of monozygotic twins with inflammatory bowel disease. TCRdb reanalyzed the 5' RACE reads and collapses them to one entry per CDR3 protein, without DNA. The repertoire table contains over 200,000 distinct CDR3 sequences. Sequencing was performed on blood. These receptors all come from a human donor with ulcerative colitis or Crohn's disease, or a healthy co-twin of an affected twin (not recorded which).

This CDR3 is CSARQGGADTQYF. The chain combines TRBV20-1 with TRBJ2-3; TCRdb outputs TRBD1, but without DNA this stays unchecked. Germline V gene sequence: CDR1 DFQATT, CDR2 SNEGSKA (reference sequence). This CDR3 contains 13 residues.

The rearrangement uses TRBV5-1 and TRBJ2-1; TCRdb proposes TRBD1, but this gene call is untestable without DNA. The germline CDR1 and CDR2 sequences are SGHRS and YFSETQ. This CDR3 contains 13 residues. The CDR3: CASSSQGYNEQFF.

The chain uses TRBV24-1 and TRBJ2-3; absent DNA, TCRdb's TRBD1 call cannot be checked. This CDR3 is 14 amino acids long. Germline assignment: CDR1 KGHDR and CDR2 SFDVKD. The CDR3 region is CATSEAGGADTQYF.

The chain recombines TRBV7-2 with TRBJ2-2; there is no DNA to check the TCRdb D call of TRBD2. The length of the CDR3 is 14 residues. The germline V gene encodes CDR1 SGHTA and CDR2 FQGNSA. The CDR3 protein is CASSPKLPRGELFF.

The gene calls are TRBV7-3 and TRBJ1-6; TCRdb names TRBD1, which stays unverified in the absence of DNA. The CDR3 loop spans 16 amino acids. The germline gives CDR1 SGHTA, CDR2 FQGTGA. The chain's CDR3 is CASSLKSRANNSPLHF.

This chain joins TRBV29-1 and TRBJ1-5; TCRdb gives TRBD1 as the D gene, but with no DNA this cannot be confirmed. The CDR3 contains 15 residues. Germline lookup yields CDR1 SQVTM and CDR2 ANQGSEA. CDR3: CSVVVQGSGNQPQHF.

The CDR3 loop is CASSHSNRVTEAFF. The genes are TRBV6-5 and TRBJ1-1; TCRdb's D call of TRBD1 is untestable without DNA. CDR3 length: 14 residues. Looked up from germline, CDR1 is MNHEY and CDR2 is SVGAGI.

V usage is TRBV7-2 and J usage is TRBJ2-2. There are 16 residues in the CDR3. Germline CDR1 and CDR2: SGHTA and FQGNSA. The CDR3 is CASSVQGPMNTGELFF.

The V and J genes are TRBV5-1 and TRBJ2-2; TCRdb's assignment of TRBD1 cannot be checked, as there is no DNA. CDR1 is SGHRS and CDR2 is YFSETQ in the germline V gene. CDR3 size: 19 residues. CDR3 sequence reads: CASSKEPGAGGKKTGELFF.

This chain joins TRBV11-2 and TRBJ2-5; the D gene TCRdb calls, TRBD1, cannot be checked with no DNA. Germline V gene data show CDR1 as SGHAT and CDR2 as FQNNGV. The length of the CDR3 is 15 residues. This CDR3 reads CASSAVVGAGETQYF.

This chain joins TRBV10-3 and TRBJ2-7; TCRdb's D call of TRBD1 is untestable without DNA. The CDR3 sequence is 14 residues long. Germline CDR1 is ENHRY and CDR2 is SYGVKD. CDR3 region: CAISWTGEAYEQYF.

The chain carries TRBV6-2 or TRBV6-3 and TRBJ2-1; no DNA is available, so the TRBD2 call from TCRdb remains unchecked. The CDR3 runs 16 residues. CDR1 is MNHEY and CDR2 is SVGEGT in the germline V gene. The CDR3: CASSSRLADSYNEQFF.

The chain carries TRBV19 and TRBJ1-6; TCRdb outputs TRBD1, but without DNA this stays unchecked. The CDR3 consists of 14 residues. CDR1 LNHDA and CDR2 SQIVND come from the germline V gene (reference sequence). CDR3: CASSPGTANSPLHF. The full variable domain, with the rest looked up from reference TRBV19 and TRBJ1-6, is DGGITQSPKYLFRKEGQNVTLSCEQNLNHDAMYWYRQDPGQGLRLIYYSQIVNDFQKGDIAEGYSVSREKKESFPLTVTSAQKNPTAFYLCASSPGTANSPLHFGNGTRLTVT.

The CDR3 spells CASSQEAGGLREQYF. J is TRBJ2-7 and V is TRBV4-1; the D call from TCRdb, TRBD2, cannot be confirmed without DNA. Germline assignment: CDR1 MGHRA and CDR2 YSYEKL. The CDR3 is 15 residues long.

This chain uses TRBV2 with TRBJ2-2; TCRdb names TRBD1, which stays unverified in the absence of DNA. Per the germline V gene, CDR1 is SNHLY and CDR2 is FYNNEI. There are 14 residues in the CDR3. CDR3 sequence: CASRNTGGTGELFF.

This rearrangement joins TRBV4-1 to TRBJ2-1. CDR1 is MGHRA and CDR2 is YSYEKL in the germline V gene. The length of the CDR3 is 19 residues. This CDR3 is CASSQDSSISSSSLYEQFF.

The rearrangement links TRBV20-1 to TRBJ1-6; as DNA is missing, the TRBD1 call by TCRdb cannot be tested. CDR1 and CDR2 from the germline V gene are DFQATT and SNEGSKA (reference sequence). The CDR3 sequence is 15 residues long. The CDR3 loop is CSARGATGNNSPLHF.

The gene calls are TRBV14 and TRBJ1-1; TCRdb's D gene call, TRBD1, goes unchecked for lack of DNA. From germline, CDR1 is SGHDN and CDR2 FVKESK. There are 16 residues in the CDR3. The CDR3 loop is CASSQRPGQGPPEAFF.

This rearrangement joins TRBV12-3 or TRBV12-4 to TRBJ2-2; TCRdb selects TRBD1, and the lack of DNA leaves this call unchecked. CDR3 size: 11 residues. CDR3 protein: CASSRQGELFF.

The CDR3 sequence is CASSTGIAKNIQYF. J is TRBJ2-4 and V is TRBV18. Germline assignment: CDR1 KGHSH and CDR2 LQKENI. The CDR3 sequence is 14 residues long. The whole variable domain, filled in from reference TRBV18 and TRBJ2-4, reads NAGVMQNPRHLVRRRGQEARLRCSPMKGHSHVYWYRQLPEEGLKFMVYLQKENIIDESGMPKERFSAEFPKEGPSILRIQQVVRGDSAAYFCASSTGIAKNIQYFGAGTRLSVL.

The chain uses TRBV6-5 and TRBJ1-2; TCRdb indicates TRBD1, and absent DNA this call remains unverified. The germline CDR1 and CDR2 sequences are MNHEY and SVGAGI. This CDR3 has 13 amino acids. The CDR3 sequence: CASSFTTGYGYTF.

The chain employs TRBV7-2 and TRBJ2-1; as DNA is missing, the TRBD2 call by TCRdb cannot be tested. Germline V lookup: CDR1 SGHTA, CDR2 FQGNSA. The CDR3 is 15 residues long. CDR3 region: CASSPSRADHNEQFF.